This T cell receptor beta chain was identified in a study of blood T cell repertoires in COVID-19. Repertoires were generated with immunoSEQ multiplex PCR, while TCRdb's copy carries only in-frame clones and drops some. The data contain about 400,000 clones, 85% to 90% of them singletons. The receptor was isolated from a woman aged 25-40 years with acute or convalescent COVID-19. The sequencing input was peripheral blood.

CDR3 in amino acids: CASSEARASGSTQYF. As DNA, the CDR3 is TGTGCCAGCAGTGAAGCGCGTGCTAGCGGAAGTACGCAGTATTTT. The rearrangement links TRBV2 to TRBJ2-3, with 7 nucleotides matching TRBD2. From germline, CDR1 is SNHLY and CDR2 FYNNEI. V was clipped by 0 bases and J by 8 bases; unmatched bases: 8. The CDR3 contains 15 residues.